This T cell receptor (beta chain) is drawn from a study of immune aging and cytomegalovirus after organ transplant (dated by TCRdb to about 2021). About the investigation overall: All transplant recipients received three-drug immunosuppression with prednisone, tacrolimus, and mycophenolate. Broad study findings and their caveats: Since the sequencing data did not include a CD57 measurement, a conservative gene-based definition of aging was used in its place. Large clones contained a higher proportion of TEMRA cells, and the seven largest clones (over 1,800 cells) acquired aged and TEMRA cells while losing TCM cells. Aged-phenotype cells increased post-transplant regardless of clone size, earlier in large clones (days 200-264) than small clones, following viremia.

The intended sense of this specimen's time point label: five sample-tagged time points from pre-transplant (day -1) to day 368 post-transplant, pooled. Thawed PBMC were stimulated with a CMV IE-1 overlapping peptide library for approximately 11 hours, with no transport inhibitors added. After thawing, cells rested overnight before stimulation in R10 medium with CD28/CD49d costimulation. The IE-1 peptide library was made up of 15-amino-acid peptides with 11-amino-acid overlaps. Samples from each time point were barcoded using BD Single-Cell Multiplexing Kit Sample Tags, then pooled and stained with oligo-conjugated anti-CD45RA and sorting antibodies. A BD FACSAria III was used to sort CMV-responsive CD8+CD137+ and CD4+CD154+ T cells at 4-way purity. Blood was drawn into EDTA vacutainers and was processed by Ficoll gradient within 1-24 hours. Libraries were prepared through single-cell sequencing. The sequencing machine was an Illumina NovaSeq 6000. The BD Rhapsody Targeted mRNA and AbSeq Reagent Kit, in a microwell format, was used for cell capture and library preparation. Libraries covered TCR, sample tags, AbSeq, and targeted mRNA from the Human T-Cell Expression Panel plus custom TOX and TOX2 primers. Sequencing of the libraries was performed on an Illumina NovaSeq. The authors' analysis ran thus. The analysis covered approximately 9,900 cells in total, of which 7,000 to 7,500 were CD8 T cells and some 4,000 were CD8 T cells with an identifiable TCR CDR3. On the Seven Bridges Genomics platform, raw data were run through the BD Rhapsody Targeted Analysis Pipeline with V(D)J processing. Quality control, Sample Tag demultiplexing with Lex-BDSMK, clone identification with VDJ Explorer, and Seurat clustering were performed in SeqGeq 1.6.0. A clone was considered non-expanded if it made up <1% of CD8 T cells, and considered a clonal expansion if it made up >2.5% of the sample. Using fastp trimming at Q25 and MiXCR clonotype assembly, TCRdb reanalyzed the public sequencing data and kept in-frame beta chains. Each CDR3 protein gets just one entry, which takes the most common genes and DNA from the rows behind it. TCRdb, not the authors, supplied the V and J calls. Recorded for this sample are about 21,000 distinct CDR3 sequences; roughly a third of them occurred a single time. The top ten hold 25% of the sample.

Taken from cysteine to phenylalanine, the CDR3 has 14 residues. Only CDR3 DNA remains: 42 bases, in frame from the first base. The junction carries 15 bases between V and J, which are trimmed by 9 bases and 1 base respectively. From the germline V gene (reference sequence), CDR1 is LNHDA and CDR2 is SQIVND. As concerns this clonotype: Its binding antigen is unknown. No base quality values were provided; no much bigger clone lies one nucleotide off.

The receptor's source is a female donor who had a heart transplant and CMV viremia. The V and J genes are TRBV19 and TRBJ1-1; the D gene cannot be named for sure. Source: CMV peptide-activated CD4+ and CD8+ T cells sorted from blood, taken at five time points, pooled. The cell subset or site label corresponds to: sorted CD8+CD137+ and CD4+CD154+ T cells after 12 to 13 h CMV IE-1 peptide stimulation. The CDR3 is CASNILASNTEAFF. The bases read TGTGCCAGCAATATCTTGGCCTCGAACACTGAAGCTTTCTTT.